The clone carrying this T cell receptor (beta chain) was recorded a few times. The data are from a study of T-cell memory formation after mild COVID-19. Trimming cost V 2 bases and J 5 bases, with 12 bases left between them. The CDR3 consists of 14 residues. Germline CDR1 LGHDT, CDR2 YNNKEL (reference sequence). Each CDR3 protein gets one entry after TCRdb re-called the 5' RACE reads with MiXCR. The sample includes around 390,000 distinct CDR3 sequences, 15% to 20% of them seen just once. This TCR came from a young man who had mild COVID-19 (a few samples of this study predate the infection). Cell type and time point are not known. The chain links TRBV3-1 to TRBJ2-5; D tentatively fits TRBD1 or TRBD2 (7 bases each). The sequenced material came from PBMCs or a T cell subset sorted from them (not recorded which). The CDR3 region has the DNA TGTGCCAGCAGCCAACAGGGGGGGCGGGAGACCCAGTACTTC. Amino acids: CASSQQGGRETQYF.